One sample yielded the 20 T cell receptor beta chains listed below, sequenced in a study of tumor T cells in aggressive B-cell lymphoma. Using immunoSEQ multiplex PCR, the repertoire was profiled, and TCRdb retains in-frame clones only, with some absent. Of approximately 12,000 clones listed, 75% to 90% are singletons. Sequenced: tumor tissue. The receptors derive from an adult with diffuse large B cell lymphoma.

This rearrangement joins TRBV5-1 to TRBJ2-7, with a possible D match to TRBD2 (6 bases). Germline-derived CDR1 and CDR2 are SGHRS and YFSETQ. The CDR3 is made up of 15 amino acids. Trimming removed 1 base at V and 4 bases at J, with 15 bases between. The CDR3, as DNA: TGCGCCAGCAGCTTGAGGATGGGAGGATCTTACGAGCAGTACTTC. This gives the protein CASSLRMGGSYEQYF.

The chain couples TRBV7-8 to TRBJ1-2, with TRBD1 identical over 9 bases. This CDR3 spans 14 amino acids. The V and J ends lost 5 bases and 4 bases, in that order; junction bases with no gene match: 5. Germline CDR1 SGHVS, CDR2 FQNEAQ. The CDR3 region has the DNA TGTGCCAGCAGCGAAAGGGACAGGGTCTATGGCTACACCTTC. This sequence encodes CASSERDRVYGYTF.

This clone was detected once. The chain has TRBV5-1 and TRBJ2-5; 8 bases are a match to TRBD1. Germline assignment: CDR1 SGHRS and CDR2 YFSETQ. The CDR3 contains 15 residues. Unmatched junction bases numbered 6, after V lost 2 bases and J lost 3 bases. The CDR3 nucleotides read TGCGCCAGCAGCTTTCTAGGACAGGGCGAAGAGACCCAGTACTTC. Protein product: CASSFLGQGEETQYF.

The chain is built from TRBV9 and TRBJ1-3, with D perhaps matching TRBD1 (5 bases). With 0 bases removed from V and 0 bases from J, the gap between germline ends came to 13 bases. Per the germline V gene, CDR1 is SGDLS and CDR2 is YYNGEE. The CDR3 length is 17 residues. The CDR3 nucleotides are TGTGCCAGCAGCGTAGCCAGCAACAGGCTCTCTGGAAACACCATATATTTT. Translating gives CASSVASNRLSGNTIYF.

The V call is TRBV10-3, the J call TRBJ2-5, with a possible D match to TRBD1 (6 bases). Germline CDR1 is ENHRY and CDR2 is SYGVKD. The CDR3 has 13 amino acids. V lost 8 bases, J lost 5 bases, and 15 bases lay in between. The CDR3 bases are TGTGCCATCGGGATCAGGGGATGGGAGACCCAGTACTTC. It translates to CAIGIRGWETQYF.

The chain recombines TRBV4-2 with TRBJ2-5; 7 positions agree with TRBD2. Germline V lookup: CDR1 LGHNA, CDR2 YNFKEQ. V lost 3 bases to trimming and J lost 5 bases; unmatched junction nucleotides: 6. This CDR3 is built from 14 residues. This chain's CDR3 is CASSQGGVGETQYF. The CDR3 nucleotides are TGTGCCAGCAGCCAGGGGGGGGTTGGGGAGACCCAGTACTTC.

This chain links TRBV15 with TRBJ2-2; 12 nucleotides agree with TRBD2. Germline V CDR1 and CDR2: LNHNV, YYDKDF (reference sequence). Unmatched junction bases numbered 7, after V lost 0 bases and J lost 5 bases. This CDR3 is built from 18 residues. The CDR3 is CATSRDRTSGKGTGELFF. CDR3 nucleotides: TGTGCCACCAGCAGAGACCGGACTAGCGGGAAGGGTACCGGGGAGCTGTTTTTT.

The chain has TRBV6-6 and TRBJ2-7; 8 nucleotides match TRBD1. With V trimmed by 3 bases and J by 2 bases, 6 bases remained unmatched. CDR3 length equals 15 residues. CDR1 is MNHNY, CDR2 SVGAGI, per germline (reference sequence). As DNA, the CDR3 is TGTGCCAGCAGTTATGGACAGGGCTCCCCCTACGAGCAGTACTTC. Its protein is CASSYGQGSPYEQYF.

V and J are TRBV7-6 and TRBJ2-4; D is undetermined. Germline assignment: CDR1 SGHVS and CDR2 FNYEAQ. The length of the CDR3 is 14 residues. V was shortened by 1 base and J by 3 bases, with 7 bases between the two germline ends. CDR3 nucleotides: TGTGCCAGCAGCTTAGAAGCTGTCAAAAACATTCAGTACTTC. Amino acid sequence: CASSLEAVKNIQYF.

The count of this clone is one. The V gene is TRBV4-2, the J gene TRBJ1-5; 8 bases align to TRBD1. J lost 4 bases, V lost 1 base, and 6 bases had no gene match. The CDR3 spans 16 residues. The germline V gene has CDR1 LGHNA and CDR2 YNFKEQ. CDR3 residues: CASSQGVQGANQPQHF. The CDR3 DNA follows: TGTGCCAGCAGCCAAGGGGTTCAGGGGGCGAATCAGCCCCAGCATTTT.

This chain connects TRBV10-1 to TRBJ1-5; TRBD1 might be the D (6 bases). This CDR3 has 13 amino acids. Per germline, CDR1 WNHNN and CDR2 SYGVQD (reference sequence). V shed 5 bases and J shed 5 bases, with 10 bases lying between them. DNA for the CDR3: TGCGCCAGCAGTTCTGGGGGCCATCAGCCCCAGCATTTT. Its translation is CASSSGGHQPQHF.

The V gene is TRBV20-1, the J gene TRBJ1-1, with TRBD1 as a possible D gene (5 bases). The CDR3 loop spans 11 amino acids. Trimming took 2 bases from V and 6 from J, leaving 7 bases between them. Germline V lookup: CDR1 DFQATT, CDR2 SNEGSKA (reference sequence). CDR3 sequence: CSARTGPEAFF. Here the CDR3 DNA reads TGCAGTGCTAGAACAGGTCCTGAAGCTTTCTTT.

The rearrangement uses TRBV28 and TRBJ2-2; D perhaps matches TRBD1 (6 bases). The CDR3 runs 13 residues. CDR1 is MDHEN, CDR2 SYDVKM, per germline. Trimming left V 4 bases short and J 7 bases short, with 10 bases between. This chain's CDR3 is CASSYRVGGELFF. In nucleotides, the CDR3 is TGTGCCAGCAGTTACAGGGTCGGCGGGGAGCTGTTTTTT.

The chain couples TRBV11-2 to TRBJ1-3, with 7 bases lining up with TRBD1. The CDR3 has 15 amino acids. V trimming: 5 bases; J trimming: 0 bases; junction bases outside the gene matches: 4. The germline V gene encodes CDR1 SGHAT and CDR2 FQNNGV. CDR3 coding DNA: TGTGCCAGCAGCCCTCAGGGGGGCTCTGGAAACACCATATATTTT. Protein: CASSPQGGSGNTIYF.

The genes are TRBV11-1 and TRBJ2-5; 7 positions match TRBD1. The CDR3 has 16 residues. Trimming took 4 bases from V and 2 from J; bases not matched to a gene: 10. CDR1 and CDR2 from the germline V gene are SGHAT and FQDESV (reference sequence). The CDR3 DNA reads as TGTGCCAGCAGCTCAGGCCCCGGGACAGTACAAGAGACCCAGTACTTC. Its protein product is CASSSGPGTVQETQYF. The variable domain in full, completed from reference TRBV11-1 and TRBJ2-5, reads EAEVAQSPRYKITEKSQAVAFWCDPISGHATLYWYRQILGQGPELLVQFQDESVVDDSQLPKDRFSAERLKGVDSTLKIQPAELGDSAMYLCASSSGPGTVQETQYFGPGTRLLVL.

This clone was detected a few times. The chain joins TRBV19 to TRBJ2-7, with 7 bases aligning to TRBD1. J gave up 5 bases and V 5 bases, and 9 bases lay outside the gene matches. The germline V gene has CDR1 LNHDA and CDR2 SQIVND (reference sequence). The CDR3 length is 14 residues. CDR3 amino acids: CASSARHTGDEQYF. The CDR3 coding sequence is TGTGCCAGTAGTGCCCGACACACAGGGGACGAGCAGTACTTC.

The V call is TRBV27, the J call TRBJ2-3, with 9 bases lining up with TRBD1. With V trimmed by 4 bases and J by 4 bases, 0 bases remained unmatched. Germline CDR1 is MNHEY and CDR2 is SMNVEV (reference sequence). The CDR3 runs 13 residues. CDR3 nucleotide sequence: TGTGCCAGCAGTTGGACAGGGGCAGATACGCAGTATTTT. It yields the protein CASSWTGADTQYF.

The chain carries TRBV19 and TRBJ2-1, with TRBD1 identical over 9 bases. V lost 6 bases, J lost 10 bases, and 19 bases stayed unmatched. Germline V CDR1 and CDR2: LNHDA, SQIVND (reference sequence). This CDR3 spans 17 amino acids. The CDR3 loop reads CASSLAGTGRGLGEQFF. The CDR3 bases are TGTGCCAGTAGCCTAGCCGGGACAGGGAGAGGATTGGGGGAGCAGTTCTTC.

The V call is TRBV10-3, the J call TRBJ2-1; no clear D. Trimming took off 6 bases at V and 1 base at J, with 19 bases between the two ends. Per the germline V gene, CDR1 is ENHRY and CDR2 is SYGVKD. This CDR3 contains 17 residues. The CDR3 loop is CAISVFSQLNSYNEQFF. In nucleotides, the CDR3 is TGTGCCATCAGCGTCTTTTCCCAACTAAATTCCTACAATGAGCAGTTCTTC.

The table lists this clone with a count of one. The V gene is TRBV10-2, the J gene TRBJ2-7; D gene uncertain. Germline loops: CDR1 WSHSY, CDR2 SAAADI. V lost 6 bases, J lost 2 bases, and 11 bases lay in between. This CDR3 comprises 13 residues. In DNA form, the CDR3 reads TGCGCCAGCAGGGCCCAATCGACCTACGAGCAGTACTTC. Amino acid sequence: CASRAQSTYEQYF.